These 19 T cell receptor beta chains share one sample of origin, sequenced in a study of blood T cell repertoires in COVID-19. The assay was immunoSEQ multiplex PCR, and TCRdb's table has in-frame clones only and misses some. The data contain fewer than 350,000 clones, 89% of them seen just once; the ten biggest clones take up approximately 8.8%. Sequences were obtained from PBMCs or T cells enriched from blood (not recorded which). These receptors were obtained from a woman in her thirties or forties who had recovered from COVID-19.

J is TRBJ1-2 and V is TRBV7-3, with D possibly being TRBD1 (5 bases). The germline V and J ends were trimmed by 3 bases and 8 bases, with 19 bases remaining between them. Germline assignment: CDR1 SGHTA and CDR2 FQGTGA. The CDR3 is 15 amino acids. In DNA form, the CDR3 reads TGTGCCAGCAGCTTTTCCGCCGGAGGGGTGGGCGGCTACACCTTC. Translation: CASSFSAGGVGGYTF.

Of note for this clone: The same CDR3 also results from other DNA sequences found in this sample. J is TRBJ1-1 and V is TRBV29-1, with TRBD1 matching over 7 bases. After removal of 6 bases from V and 5 bases from J, the junction contained 6 bases not matched to a gene. Germline V gene sequence: CDR1 SQVTM, CDR2 ANQGSEA. The CDR3 totals 12 residues. The DNA for the CDR3 is TGCAGCGTAGAGACAGGGAGTACTGAAGCTTTCTTT. Translation gives CSVETGSTEAFF.

This chain links TRBV23-1 with TRBJ1-2; a weak D match, TRBD1 (5 bases). TRBV23-1 is sorted into the ORF group, with uncertain function. Trimming left V 0 bases short and J 2 bases short, with 13 bases between. This CDR3 comprises 16 residues. The CDR3 DNA follows: TGCGCCAGCAGTCAATCGGGGGAGGGGCGCAACTATGGCTACACCTTC. The encoded protein is CASSQSGEGRNYGYTF.

This chain joins TRBV10-3 and TRBJ1-2, with D tentatively TRBD1 (5 bases). In germline, CDR1 is ENHRY, CDR2 SYGVKD. The V gene lost 4 bases and the J gene lost 3 bases, with 15 bases spanning the gap. The CDR3 has 15 amino acids. Here the CDR3 DNA reads TGTGCCATCAGTGGGGCAGGGTACCCCCACTATGGCTACACCTTC. Translated, it gives CAISGAGYPHYGYTF.

V gene TRBV19 combines with J gene TRBJ2-3; possibly TRBD2 for D (5 bases). V dropped 7 bases and J dropped 5 bases, with 19 bases sitting between them. In germline, CDR1 is LNHDA, CDR2 SQIVND (reference sequence). CDR3 length: 15 residues. Written as DNA, the CDR3 is TGTGCCAGTAACGGGTTAGCAGGAGGTGAAGATACGCAGTATTTT. Its translation: CASNGLAGGEDTQYF.

This clone was counted a few times. This chain uses TRBV9 with TRBJ1-2; 9 bases map to TRBD1. Germline trimming cut 3 bases from V and 4 bases from J; bases unmatched to any gene: 7. Germline V lookup: CDR1 SGDLS, CDR2 YYNGEE. The CDR3 runs to 15 residues. CDR3 in DNA: TGTGCCAGCAGCGCCCTGGACAGGGGCCCCTATGGCTACACCTTC. Translating gives CASSALDRGPYGYTF.

This clone was observed a handful of times. The chain couples TRBV5-1 to TRBJ1-2; D uncertain. Germline assignment: CDR1 SGHRS and CDR2 YFSETQ. Trimming removed 3 bases at V and 3 bases at J, with 9 bases between. The CDR3 covers 13 residues. CDR3 region: CASSSRVDYGYTF. The CDR3 nucleotides are TGCGCCAGCAGCTCCCGGGTGGACTATGGCTACACCTTC.

The chain employs TRBV27 and TRBJ1-2, with TRBD1 matching 9 bases. Per germline, CDR1 MNHEY and CDR2 SMNVEV (reference sequence). The CDR3 has 16 residues. V lost 0 bases to trimming and J lost 4 bases; unmatched junction nucleotides: 6. CDR3 sequence reads: CASSLSGTGKFYGYTF. The CDR3 bases are TGTGCCAGCAGTTTATCGGGGACAGGGAAATTCTATGGCTACACCTTC.

The J gene is TRBJ1-1, the V gene TRBV27, with unresolved D. The V and J ends lost 6 bases and 0 bases respectively, with 14 bases between them. The germline gives CDR1 MNHEY, CDR2 SMNVEV (reference sequence). The CDR3 length is 15 residues. In DNA, the CDR3 is TGTGCCAGCAGCCTTTACGGGAGGGTGAACACTGAAGCTTTCTTT. Translation gives CASSLYGRVNTEAFF.

V gene TRBV28 combines with J gene TRBJ1-1, with a possible D match to TRBD1 (6 bases). Germline-derived CDR1 and CDR2 are MDHEN and SYDVKM. The CDR3 totals 17 residues. V was clipped by 8 bases and J by 1 base, with 23 bases between them. As DNA, the CDR3 is TGTGCCAGCCCAGGGGCAGGGGCTGGCGTGGGGAACACTGAAGCTTTCTTT. This encodes CASPGAGAGVGNTEAFF.

V is TRBV18 and J is TRBJ2-6; 8 positions match TRBD1. The CDR3 runs 18 residues. Germline V gene sequence: CDR1 KGHSH, CDR2 LQKENI. V lost 3 bases to trimming and J lost 2 bases; unmatched junction nucleotides: 9. CDR3 DNA sequence: TGTGCCAGCTCACCCCGGGTCGACAGGGGTGCTGGGGCCAACGTCCTGACTTTC. As protein: CASSPRVDRGAGANVLTF.

The V and J genes are TRBV11-3 and TRBJ2-1, with 16 bases identical to TRBD2. V was pared by 4 bases and J by 8 bases, with 8 bases of the junction left unmatched. Germline V CDR1 and CDR2: SGHNT, YENEEA. The CDR3 has 17 residues. The DNA for the CDR3 is TGTGCCAGCAGCTCCGGGACTAGCGGGAGGGCCGACGATGAGCAGTTCTTC. It yields the protein CASSSGTSGRADDEQFF.

CDR3: CAGTSEDTGELFF. CDR3 DNA: TGTGCCGGGACTAGTGAGGACACCGGGGAGCTGTTTTTT. The genes are TRBV12-3 or TRBV12-4 and TRBJ2-2; 8 positions match TRBD2. The CDR3 has 13 residues. The V gene end was trimmed by 11 bases and the J gene end by 3 bases; junction bases not matched to a gene: 5.

The genes are TRBV11-2 and TRBJ2-3; the match to TRBD2 covers 8 bases. Germline values: CDR1 SGHAT, CDR2 FQNNGV. The junction had 7 bases not matched to a gene; V was cut back by 0 bases and J by 5 bases. CDR3 size: 16 residues. The CDR3 here is CASSLEGRGAGDTQYF. CDR3 bases: TGTGCCAGCAGCTTAGAAGGGCGGGGGGCAGGAGATACGCAGTATTTT.

The genes are TRBV11-3 and TRBJ2-1; TRBD1 matches at 7 bases. This CDR3 has 15 residues. Germline V lookup: CDR1 SGHNT, CDR2 YENEEA. The V gene end was trimmed by 6 bases and the J gene end by 0 bases; junction bases not matched to a gene: 5. CDR3 sequence (DNA): TGTGCCAGCAGTCGACAGGGTGACTCCTACAATGAGCAGTTCTTC. Protein: CASSRQGDSYNEQFF.

The genes are TRBV19 and TRBJ2-7, with D possibly being TRBD1 (5 bases). CDR1 and CDR2 (germline): LNHDA, SQIVND (reference sequence). V gave up 3 bases and J gave up 1 base, with 13 bases separating them. This CDR3 contains 15 residues. The CDR3 sequence: CASSIRLQDSYEQYF. The DNA for the CDR3 is TGTGCCAGTAGTATCCGATTACAGGATTCCTACGAGCAGTACTTC. Complete variable domain (other parts from reference TRBV19 and TRBJ2-7): DGGITQSPKYLFRKEGQNVTLSCEQNLNHDAMYWYRQDPGQGLRLIYYSQIVNDFQKGDIAEGYSVSREKKESFPLTVTSAQKNPTAFYLCASSIRLQDSYEQYFGPGTRLTVT.

The table lists this clone with a count of one. The genes are TRBV18 and TRBJ1-2, with 7 nucleotides matching TRBD1. Germline V gene lookup returns CDR1 KGHSH and CDR2 LQKENI. The CDR3 spans 15 residues. The V segment lost 2 bases and the J segment 5 bases; nucleotides outside the gene matches: 8. In DNA, the CDR3 is TGTGCCAGCTCACCAGTCTACGGACAGGAATATGGCTACACCTTC. Its translation is CASSPVYGQEYGYTF. Complete variable domain (other parts from reference TRBV18 and TRBJ1-2): NAGVMQNPRHLVRRRGQEARLRCSPMKGHSHVYWYRQLPEEGLKFMVYLQKENIIDESGMPKERFSAEFPKEGPSILRIQQVVRGDSAAYFCASSPVYGQEYGYTFGSGTRLTVV.

The chain joins TRBV5-1 to TRBJ2-2, with TRBD2 matching 7 bases. Per the germline V gene, CDR1 is SGHRS and CDR2 is YFSETQ. Trimming at V came to 4 bases and at J to 1 base, leaving 13 bases not matched to a gene. CDR3 size: 18 residues. In nucleotides, the CDR3 is TGCGCCAGCAGCCCAACCCCTTCTAGGGAGGGGAACACCGGGGAGCTGTTTTTT. It translates to CASSPTPSREGNTGELFF.

This chain uses TRBV4-3 with TRBJ1-5, with D perhaps matching TRBD1 (6 bases). The CDR3 consists of 15 residues. From germline, CDR1 is LGHNA and CDR2 YSLEER. Trimming took off 1 base at V and 6 bases at J, with 13 bases between the two ends. This chain's CDR3 is CASSQARGSGQPQHF. CDR3 DNA sequence: TGCGCCAGCAGCCAAGCAAGGGGGTCCGGTCAGCCCCAGCATTTT.